This T cell receptor beta chain was obtained from a study of T cell changes during pregnancy in multiple sclerosis. Libraries were prepared by immunoSEQ multiplex PCR; TCRdb keeps only in-frame clonotypes and omits some of them. The sample lists about 40,000 clones, around 90% occurring once. The germline gives CDR1 MDHEN, CDR2 SYDVKM. V lost 5 bases and J lost 4, with 9 bases in between. CDR3 length: 13 amino acids. The V gene is TRBV28, the J gene TRBJ1-3, with D unresolved. Here the sequenced sample was peripheral blood, taken in the first trimester of pregnancy. The source is a female donor in good health, enrolled as a control in a pregnancy study. CDR3 bases: TGTGCCAGCAGTCGGTCACCGGGAAACACCATATATTTT. As protein: CASSRSPGNTIYF.